Sequencing of this TCR beta chain was carried out in a study of CD8 T cells in Susac syndrome. The study, taken as a whole, reports: It was acknowledged in the study that the number of individuals who were included in its TCR sequencing and HLA analysis was relatively small.

It was with random hexamers that 0.5 to 1 ug RNA was reverse transcribed. It was immunoSEQ multiplex PCR that amplified TCR beta CDR3 across 54 Vbeta and 13 Jbeta. TCRdb re-derived calls from the immunoSEQ multiplex PCR reads in MiXCR, one entry per CDR3 protein. The sample records fewer than 300,000 distinct CDR3 sequences, around 83% being singletons. This clonotype came up once. The target antigen is unknown. The V and J ends lost 8 bases and 8 bases respectively, with 15 bases between them. This CDR3 has 12 residues. The germline gives CDR1 SNHLY, CDR2 FYNNEI. In blood CD8+ and CD4+ T cells, TCR beta underwent sequencing. FACS was used to enrich TEMRA cells, whereas the CD8+ and CD4+ T cells were obtained by negative isolation.

The sequence derives from a human donor with multiple sclerosis. The chain is built from TRBV2 and TRBJ1-2; D remains ambiguous. The sample consisted of CD8+ T cells from PBMCs. Written as DNA, the CDR3 is TGTGCCAGCCCCGACCCGGCGCGCGGCTACACCTTC. Its translation is CASPDPARGYTF.